The 26 T cell receptor beta chains presented below share a single source sample, sequenced in a study of PD-L1 blockade in urothelial cancer. Method: immunoSEQ multiplex PCR; TCRdb's copy keeps in-frame clones and lacks some. The sample contains approximately 71,000 clones, around nine tenths of which appear only once. Specimen: PBMCs, collected around atezolizumab (anti-PD-L1) treatment. The receptors derive from a man in his sixties with urothelial cancer.

This sequence joins TRBV15 and TRBJ2-7, with TRBD1 as a possible D gene (6 bases). V was trimmed by 6 bases and J by 6 bases, leaving 18 bases between them. Germline CDR1 and CDR2: LNHNV and YYDKDF (reference sequence). This CDR3 has 14 residues. CDR3 sequence: CATRIDRARGEQYF. The CDR3 bases are TGTGCCACCAGAATAGACAGAGCCAGGGGCGAGCAGTACTTC.

The gene calls are TRBV28 and TRBJ1-5, with 11 bases lining up with TRBD1. V gave up 5 bases and J gave up 0 bases; unmatched junction bases: 12. The CDR3 length is 19 residues. Germline values: CDR1 MDHEN, CDR2 SYDVKM. The CDR3 DNA sequence: TGTGCCAGCAGTCCGGCCGGGACAGGGGGGGCGAATAGCAATCAGCCCCAGCATTTT. It yields the protein CASSPAGTGGANSNQPQHF.

V and J are TRBV9 and TRBJ2-1; no firm D call. The CDR3 is 16 residues long. V lost 4 bases and J lost 4, with 18 bases in between. CDR1 and CDR2 (germline): SGDLS, YYNGEE. Written as DNA, the CDR3 is TGTGCCAGCAGCCCAACCGGGTCCAACATTTACAATGAGCAGTTCTTC. As protein: CASSPTGSNIYNEQFF. Together with reference TRBV9 and TRBJ2-1, the CDR3 gives the full variable domain: DSGVTQTPKHLITATGQRVTLRCSPRSGDLSVYWYQQSLDQGLQFLIQYYNGEERAKGNILERFSAQQFPDLHSELNLSSLELGDSALYFCASSPTGSNIYNEQFFGPGTRLTVL.

This clone was observed a few times. The chain links TRBV6-1 to TRBJ2-7; TRBD1 aligns across 11 bases. The germline CDR1 and CDR2 sequences are MNHNS and SASEGT. The ends lost 10 bases at V and 3 bases at J; junction bases unmatched: 5. CDR3 length: 13 amino acids. CDR3 coding DNA: TGTGCCACAAGGACAGGGGGCTTCTACGAGCAGTACTTC. It encodes CATRTGGFYEQYF.

The chain carries TRBV5-4 and TRBJ2-7; 8 bases match TRBD1. Germline V gives CDR1 SGHNT, CDR2 YYREEE (reference sequence). The CDR3 loop spans 14 amino acids. V was clipped by 4 bases and J by 2 bases; unmatched bases: 5. CDR3 bases: TGTGCCAGCAGCCGCCAGGGGGCCGCCTACGAGCAGTACTTC. Amino acids: CASSRQGAAYEQYF.

The chain recombines TRBV2 with TRBJ1-5; a weak D match, TRBD1 (6 bases). V dropped 6 bases and J dropped 1 base, with 13 bases sitting between them. This CDR3 has 15 residues. Germline V lookup: CDR1 SNHLY, CDR2 FYNNEI. CDR3 nucleotide sequence: TGTGCCAGCAGAGAACAGGGAAGGAGCAATCAGCCCCAGCATTTT. Translating gives CASREQGRSNQPQHF.

The V and J genes are TRBV7-9 and TRBJ2-7, with no clear D. CDR3 length: 13 residues. V lost 5 bases, J lost 1 base, and 9 bases lay in between. Per germline, CDR1 SEHNR and CDR2 FQNEAQ (reference sequence). The CDR3 reads CASSLTPSYEQYF. CDR3 nucleotide sequence: TGTGCCAGCAGCCTCACACCGTCCTACGAGCAGTACTTC.

This chain uses TRBV2 with TRBJ2-2, with 10 nucleotides matching TRBD2. Germline CDR1 is SNHLY and CDR2 is FYNNEI. Germline trimming cut 7 bases from V and 8 bases from J; bases unmatched to any gene: 10. The CDR3 totals 15 residues. As DNA, the CDR3 is TGTGCCAGCATTAGACTAGCGGGTTCGCAAGGGGAGCTGTTTTTT. It translates to CASIRLAGSQGELFF.

The chain is built from TRBV19 and TRBJ2-2; no reliable D call. Germline V gene data show CDR1 as LNHDA and CDR2 as SQIVND (reference sequence). The CDR3 covers 12 residues. V shed 4 bases and J shed 3 bases, with 3 bases lying between them. CDR3 region: CASSTDTGELFF. CDR3 DNA: TGTGCCAGTAGTACAGACACCGGGGAGCTGTTTTTT.

The CDR3, as DNA: TGTGCCAGCAGTGAGAGAGGGGGACTAAGCACAGATACGCAGTATTTT. Protein: CASSERGGLSTDTQYF. The genes are TRBV2 and TRBJ2-3; D is possibly TRBD2 (7 bases). The germline V gene has CDR1 SNHLY and CDR2 FYNNEI. CDR3 length: 16 residues. Trimming cost V 3 bases and J 0 bases, with 13 bases left between them.

This clone turned up a few times. This chain joins TRBV7-9 and TRBJ2-7; TRBD2 is a possible D gene (6 bases). Trimming removed 1 base from V and 3 bases from J, with 10 bases in between. Germline V lookup: CDR1 SEHNR, CDR2 FQNEAQ (reference sequence). The CDR3 consists of 14 residues. The CDR3 sequence: CASSLGDSVYEQYF. The CDR3 DNA reads TGTGCCAGCAGCTTAGGGGACTCCGTCTACGAGCAGTACTTC.

The genes are TRBV5-6 and TRBJ2-7; the match to TRBD1 covers 9 bases. Germline CDR1 is SGHDT and CDR2 is YYEEEE. The CDR3 consists of 14 residues. V lost 2 bases and J lost 3; bases outside the gene matches: 3. CDR3 DNA: TGTGCCAGCAGCTTTGGGACAGGGTTCTACGAGCAGTACTTC. Protein: CASSFGTGFYEQYF.

The gene calls are TRBV28 and TRBJ1-1, with a possible D match to TRBD1 (6 bases). V was trimmed by 4 bases and J by 3 bases, leaving 12 bases between them. The CDR3 is made up of 14 amino acids. The V gene's germline CDR1 is MDHEN and CDR2 SYDVKM. DNA of the CDR3: TGTGCCAGCAGTTACAGGGTCGTGGACACTGAAGCTTTCTTT. Translation gives CASSYRVVDTEAFF.

The chain joins TRBV10-3 to TRBJ2-6; 8 bases fit TRBD1. The CDR3 is made up of 15 amino acids. Germline assignment: CDR1 ENHRY and CDR2 SYGVKD. The V gene end was trimmed by 6 bases and the J gene end by 4 bases; junction bases not matched to a gene: 5. CDR3 region: CAISQGADGANVLTF. The CDR3 region has the DNA TGTGCCATCAGCCAGGGGGCCGACGGGGCCAACGTCCTGACTTTC.

The chain carries TRBV5-1 and TRBJ2-5; 7 nucleotides line up with TRBD2. Germline V gives CDR1 SGHRS, CDR2 YFSETQ. The trim removed 1 base at V and 4 bases at J, leaving 10 bases unmatched. The CDR3 contains 16 residues. The CDR3 DNA is TGCGCCAGCAGCTTGTCCGGGCGCGGGAGCGGAGAGACCCAGTACTTC. Protein sequence: CASSLSGRGSGETQYF. Supplemented by reference TRBV5-1 and TRBJ2-5, the full variable domain reads KAGVTQTPRYLIKTRGQQVTLSCSPISGHRSVSWYQQTPGQGLQFLFEYFSETQRNKGNFPGRFSGRQFSNSRSEMNVSTLELGDSALYLCASSLSGRGSGETQYFGPGTRLLVL.

The J gene is TRBJ2-4, the V gene TRBV6-1; tentative D call: TRBD1 (6 bases). Germline V gene lookup returns CDR1 MNHNS and CDR2 SASEGT. CDR3 length: 16 residues. The V end was cut by 1 base, the J end by 0 bases, with 10 bases between. For the CDR3, the DNA is TGTGCCAGCAGTGAAGGACAGGTACTAGCCAAAAACATTCAGTACTTC. Protein sequence: CASSEGQVLAKNIQYF.

This CDR3 reads CAWSPRTGLNSPLHF. CDR3 DNA: TGTGCCTGGAGTCCCCGGACAGGTCTGAATTCACCCCTCCACTTT. The chain combines TRBV30 with TRBJ1-6; TRBD1 matches 7 bases. V shed 2 bases and J 7 bases; nucleotides not matched to a gene: 8. The CDR3 has 15 amino acids. The V gene's germline CDR1 is GTSNPN and CDR2 SVGIG (reference sequence).

The V gene is TRBV12-5, the J gene TRBJ2-3; D gene uncertain. With 8 bases removed from V and 2 bases from J, the gap between germline ends came to 5 bases. This CDR3 is 11 amino acids long. Germline CDR1 and CDR2: LGHNT and FRNRAP. CDR3 nucleotide sequence: TGTGCTAGTAGCGTCACAGATACGCAGTATTTT. Protein product: CASSVTDTQYF. Complete variable domain (other parts from reference TRBV12-5 and TRBJ2-3): DARVTQTPRHKVTEMGQEVTMRCQPILGHNTVFWYRQTMMQGLELLAYFRNRAPLDDSGMPKDRFSAEMPDATLATLKIQPSEPRDSAVYFCASSVTDTQYFGPGTRLTVL.

The chain carries TRBV18 and TRBJ1-5; the match to TRBD1 covers 10 bases. The CDR3 contains 17 residues. The germline V gene encodes CDR1 KGHSH and CDR2 LQKENI. V gave up 0 bases and J gave up 7 bases; unmatched junction bases: 9. The CDR3 here is CASSPPMGTGERQPQHF. The CDR3 region has the DNA TGTGCCAGCTCACCACCGATGGGGACAGGGGAGAGGCAGCCCCAGCATTTT. The full variable domain, rest sourced from reference TRBV18 and TRBJ1-5, is NAGVMQNPRHLVRRRGQEARLRCSPMKGHSHVYWYRQLPEEGLKFMVYLQKENIIDESGMPKERFSAEFPKEGPSILRIQQVVRGDSAAYFCASSPPMGTGERQPQHFGDGTRLSIL.

The gene calls are TRBV28 and TRBJ2-1, with 8 bases matching TRBD2. Trimming at V came to 4 bases and at J to 8 bases, leaving 7 bases not matched to a gene. From germline, CDR1 is MDHEN and CDR2 SYDVKM. The CDR3 consists of 14 residues. The CDR3 DNA reads TGTGCCAGCAGTTCAAGCGGGAGTGGTGATGAGCAGTTCTTC. Its translation: CASSSSGSGDEQFF.

This sequence joins TRBV12-5 and TRBJ2-7, with 15 bases lining up with TRBD2. The trim removed 5 bases at V and 5 bases at J, leaving 13 bases unmatched. The CDR3 is 18 amino acids. CDR1 and CDR2 from the germline V gene are LGHNT and FRNRAP. CDR3 loop: CASGLTPGLAGGYDEQYF. The DNA for the CDR3 is TGTGCTAGTGGTCTTACACCGGGACTAGCGGGGGGCTATGACGAGCAGTACTTC.

V and J are TRBV5-1 and TRBJ1-2, with 7 nucleotides matching TRBD1. Germline loops: CDR1 SGHRS, CDR2 YFSETQ. The trim removed 3 bases at V and 5 bases at J, leaving 4 bases unmatched. The CDR3 is 13 residues long. In DNA, the CDR3 is TGCGCCAGCAGCTCCCTGACAGGGTATGGCTACACCTTC. Translating it yields CASSSLTGYGYTF.

The chain recombines TRBV5-1 with TRBJ2-1; D is ambiguous. The CDR3 runs 16 residues. CDR1 is SGHRS, CDR2 YFSETQ, per germline. V gave up 0 bases and J gave up 2 bases, with 12 bases separating them. CDR3 sequence reads: CASSLGDSPTYNEQFF. The CDR3 nucleotides are TGCGCCAGCAGCTTGGGAGACTCCCCAACCTACAATGAGCAGTTCTTC.

The chain links TRBV5-1 to TRBJ2-7; TRBD1 aligns across 10 bases. CDR3 size: 15 residues. Trimming cost V 5 bases and J 5 bases; bases outside gene matches: 10. Germline V CDR1 and CDR2: SGHRS, YFSETQ. CDR3 sequence reads: CASSRTGTGVDEQYF. The CDR3 DNA sequence: TGCGCCAGCAGTCGAACCGGGACAGGGGTGGACGAGCAGTACTTC.

The rearrangement joins TRBV7-9 to TRBJ2-1; D gene uncertain. Looked up from germline, CDR1 is SEHNR and CDR2 is FQNEAQ (reference sequence). The V and J ends lost 1 base and 0 bases respectively, with 13 bases between them. The CDR3 covers 17 residues. CDR3 sequence (DNA): TGTGCCAGCAGCTTAGTACCCGGCCGGAGCTCCTACAATGAGCAGTTCTTC. This translates into CASSLVPGRSSYNEQFF. Variable domain in full (rest from reference TRBV7-9 and TRBJ2-1): DTGVSQNPRHKITKRGQNVTFRCDPISEHNRLYWYRQTLGQGPEFLTYFQNEAQLEKSRLLSDRFSAERPKGSFSTLEIQRTEQGDSAMYLCASSLVPGRSSYNEQFFGPGTRLTVL.

This chain's CDR3 is CASSSTGGLQETQYF. The CDR3 DNA follows: TGTGCCAGCAGTTCAACGGGAGGGCTGCAAGAGACCCAGTACTTC. The chain is built from TRBV25-1 and TRBJ2-5; TRBD2 matches 8 bases. CDR3 size: 15 residues. Looked up from germline, CDR1 is MGHDK and CDR2 is SYGVNS. V was pared by 5 bases and J by 2 bases, with 7 bases of the junction left unmatched.